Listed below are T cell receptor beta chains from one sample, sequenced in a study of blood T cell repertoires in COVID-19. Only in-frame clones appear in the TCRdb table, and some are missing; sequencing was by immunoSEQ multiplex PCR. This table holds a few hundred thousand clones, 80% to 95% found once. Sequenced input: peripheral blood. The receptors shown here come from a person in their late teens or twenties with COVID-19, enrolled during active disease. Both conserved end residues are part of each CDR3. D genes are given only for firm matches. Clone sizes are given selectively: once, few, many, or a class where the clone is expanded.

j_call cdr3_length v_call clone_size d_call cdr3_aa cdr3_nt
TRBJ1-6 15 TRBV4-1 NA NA CASSQEAGRDSPLHF TGCGCCAGCAGCCAAGAGGCAGGGAGGGATTCACCCCTCCACTTT
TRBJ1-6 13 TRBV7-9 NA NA CASSSSVNSPLHF TGTGCCAGCAGCTCTTCGGTTAATTCACCCCTCCACTTT
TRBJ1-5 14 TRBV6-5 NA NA CASSSIQGNQPQHF TGTGCCAGCAGTTCCATTCAGGGTAATCAGCCCCAGCATTTT
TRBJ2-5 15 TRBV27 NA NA CASSPAGALQETQYF TGTGCTAGCAGCCCGGCAGGGGCTCTCCAAGAGACCCAGTACTTC
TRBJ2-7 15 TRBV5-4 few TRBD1 CASSPQGQGDYEQYF TGTGCCAGCAGCCCTCAGGGACAGGGGGACTACGAGCAGTACTTC
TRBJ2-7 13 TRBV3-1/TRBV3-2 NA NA CASSQVVRDEQYF TGTGCCAGCAGCCAAGTGGTTCGGGATGAGCAGTACTTC
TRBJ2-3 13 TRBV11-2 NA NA CASSGPARDTQYF TGTGCCAGCAGCGGGCCCGCCCGGGATACGCAGTATTTT
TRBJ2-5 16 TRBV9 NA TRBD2 CASSVEGGTIKETQYF TGTGCCAGCAGCGTAGAGGGCGGGACTATTAAAGAGACCCAGTACTTC
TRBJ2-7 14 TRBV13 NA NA CASSPDGVQGEQYF TGTGCCAGCAGCCCGGATGGGGTCCAGGGGGAGCAGTACTTC
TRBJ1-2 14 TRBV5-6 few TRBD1 CASSSWDRVHGYTF TGTGCCAGCAGCTCTTGGGACAGGGTGCACGGCTACACCTTC
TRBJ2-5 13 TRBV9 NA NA CASSPRGGKTQYF TGTGCCAGCAGCCCCCGGGGCGGGAAGACCCAGTACTTC
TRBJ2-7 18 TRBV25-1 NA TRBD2 CASMGPGTSGISSYEQYF TGTGCCAGCATGGGCCCCGGGACTAGCGGGATTAGCTCCTACGAGCAGTACTTC
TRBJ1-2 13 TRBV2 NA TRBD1 CASSGPGGYGYTF TGTGCCAGCAGTGGCCCAGGGGGCTATGGCTACACCTTC
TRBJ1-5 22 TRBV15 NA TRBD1 CATSRDPTEGQGKYDSNQPQHF TGTGCCACCAGCAGAGATCCCACGGAAGGACAGGGGAAATATGATAGCAATCAGCCCCAGCATTTT
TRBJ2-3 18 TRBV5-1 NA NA CASSLVPTERLGTDTQYF TGCGCCAGCAGCTTGGTACCCACAGAACGGTTGGGCACAGATACGCAGTATTTT
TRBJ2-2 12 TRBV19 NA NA CASSVRPGELFF TGTGCCAGTAGTGTCCGTCCCGGGGAGCTGTTTTTT
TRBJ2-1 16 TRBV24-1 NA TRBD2 CATSDSGLAGYNEQFF TGTGCCACCAGTGATTCGGGACTAGCGGGATACAATGAGCAGTTCTTC
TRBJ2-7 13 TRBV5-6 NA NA CASSLIGGDEQYF TGTGCCAGCAGCTTGATCGGGGGTGACGAGCAGTACTTC
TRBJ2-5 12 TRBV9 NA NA CASSANQETQYF TGTGCCAGCAGCGCCAACCAAGAGACCCAGTACTTC
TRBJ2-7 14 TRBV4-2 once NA CASSPSREGYEQYF TGTGCCAGCAGCCCCTCGAGGGAAGGCTACGAGCAGTACTTC
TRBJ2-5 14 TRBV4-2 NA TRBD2 CASSPGTSAETQYF TGTGCCAGCAGCCCCGGGACTAGCGCTGAGACCCAGTACTTC
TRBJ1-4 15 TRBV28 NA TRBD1 CASRLQGATNEKLFF TGTGCCAGCAGGTTACAGGGGGCCACTAATGAAAAACTGTTTTTT
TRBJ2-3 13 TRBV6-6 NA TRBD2 CASAGTSGDTQYF TGTGCCAGCGCCGGGACTAGTGGAGATACGCAGTATTTT
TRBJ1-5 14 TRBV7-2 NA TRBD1 CASSLVTGDQPQHF TGTGCCAGCAGCTTAGTGACAGGGGATCAGCCCCAGCATTTT
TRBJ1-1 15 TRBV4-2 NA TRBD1 CASSQRTGLNTEAFF TGTGCCAGCAGCCAAAGGACAGGGTTGAACACTGAAGCTTTCTTT
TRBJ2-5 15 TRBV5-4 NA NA CASRSRGGGGETQYF TGTGCCAGCAGATCAAGGGGGGGCGGAGGGGAGACCCAGTACTTC
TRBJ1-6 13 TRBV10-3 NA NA CAIKGPGNSPLHF TGTGCCATCAAGGGCCCGGGGAATTCACCCCTCCACTTT
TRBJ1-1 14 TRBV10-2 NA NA CASSVLTGSTEAFF TGCGCCAGCAGTGTCCTCACAGGGAGCACTGAAGCTTTCTTT
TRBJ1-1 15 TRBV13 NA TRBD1 CASSRPTGDGTEAFF TGTGCCAGCAGCCGTCCGACAGGGGATGGCACTGAAGCTTTCTTT
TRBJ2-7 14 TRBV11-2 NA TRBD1 CASSFRDRENEQYF TGTGCCAGCAGCTTTCGGGACAGGGAAAACGAGCAGTACTTC
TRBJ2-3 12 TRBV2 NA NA CASGANLDTQYF TGTGCCAGCGGGGCCAACCTCGATACGCAGTATTTT
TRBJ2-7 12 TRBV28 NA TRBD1 CALGQGAHEQYF TGTGCCCTTGGACAGGGGGCACACGAGCAGTACTTC
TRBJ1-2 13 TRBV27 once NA CASRLTSNYGYTF TGTGCCAGCAGACTAACAAGTAACTATGGCTACACCTTC
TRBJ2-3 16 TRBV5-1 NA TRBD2 CASSSGLAGVADTQYF TGCGCCAGCAGCTCCGGACTAGCGGGAGTCGCAGATACGCAGTATTTT